The clone carrying this T cell receptor beta chain was observed at least ten times. A J-beta primer mix and a sample-barcoded 5' primer were used in a second PCR of about 7 to 12 cycles. TCRdb analysed the 5' RACE reads with MiXCR anew, one entry per CDR3 protein. Seen here are hundreds of thousands of distinct CDR3 sequences, less than 60% observed once, and the top ten hold roughly 20%. The sample comes from a study of blood T cells in healthy people across ages. Those donating, healthy Caucasian individuals from Russia, were aged roughly 6 to 90. Isolating PBMCs gave at least 6 million of these cells per sample. The germline gives CDR1 SGDLS, CDR2 YYNGEE. The CDR3 has 16 residues. Trimming shortened V by 0 bases and J by 1 base, and 12 bases separated the two germline ends.

This sequence joins TRBV9 and TRBJ2-3; D not certain. The sample consisted of blood. The sequence was obtained from a man at least 80 years old in good health. The CDR3 loop reads CASSVEWLVRTDTQYF. The DNA for the CDR3 is TGTGCCAGCAGCGTAGAGTGGCTAGTTCGCACAGATACGCAGTATTTT.